Reported below is one TCR beta chain. The target antigen is unknown. Reverse transcribed after extraction, RNA yielded cDNA as the sequencing template. Sequencing used immunoSEQ multiplex PCR; TCRdb keeps in-frame clones, though not all of them. The sample lists 200,000 to 250,000 clones, roughly 56% occurring once. This entry comes from a study of CD8+ T cells in alopecia areata. Study findings and constraints: Across lesional scalp, and particularly alopecia totalis/universalis, clonality surpassed that of normal scalp. Tissue-resident alphabeta T cells belonging to normal skin likewise get sequenced within scalp specimens.

Sequencing was carried out using CD8+ T cells sorted from blood. The TCR originated in a human donor in good health.

The CDR3: CSVDGGGSNQPQHF. Here the CDR3 DNA reads TGCAGCGTTGACGGGGGGGGCAGCAATCAGCCCCAGCATTTT. The chain employs TRBV29-1 and TRBJ1-5, with D possibly being TRBD1 (6 bases). The CDR3 spans 14 residues. The germline V gene encodes CDR1 SQVTM and CDR2 ANQGSEA. V lost 3 bases and J lost 1, with 10 bases in between.